What follows are 14 T cell receptor beta chains derived from one specimen sequenced in a study of cytomegalovirus exposure and HLA in healthy donors. Researchers ran the PCR with 60 Vbeta and 13 Jbeta primers. Produced via immunoSEQ multiplex PCR; TCRdb's table is partial and in-frame only. The sample shows about 190,000 clones, about 80% of them seen only once. Sequencing was done on a sample of PBMCs. Receptor source: a woman aged 40-49 years in good health and CMV-seronegative.

Comments on this clone: This sample also contains other DNA sequences that code for the same CDR3. The rearrangement uses TRBV30 and TRBJ2-5; 7 bases map to TRBD2. The V and J ends lost 1 base and 3 bases, in that order; junction bases with no gene match: 2. The germline gives CDR1 GTSNPN, CDR2 SVGIG (reference sequence). This CDR3 has 13 amino acids. CDR3: CAWSGLAEETQYF. CDR3 coding DNA: TGTGCCTGGAGTGGTCTAGCGGAAGAGACCCAGTACTTC.

The genes are TRBV19 and TRBJ2-1; 11 bases agree with TRBD2. CDR1 LNHDA and CDR2 SQIVND come from the germline V gene (reference sequence). Trimming at V came to 6 bases and at J to 5 bases, leaving 9 bases not matched to a gene. There are 16 residues in the CDR3. The CDR3 here is CASSHSGRARNNEQFF. DNA for the CDR3: TGTGCCAGTAGCCATAGCGGGAGGGCGAGAAACAATGAGCAGTTCTTC.

In its sample, this clone was seen a few times. J is TRBJ1-3 and V is TRBV7-9; D unresolved. Germline CDR1 is SEHNR and CDR2 is FQNEAQ (reference sequence). The CDR3 totals 14 residues. Trimming stripped 2 bases from V and 3 bases from J, with 8 bases between. CDR3 protein: CASSLRGNGNTIYF. DNA for the CDR3: TGTGCCAGCAGCTTACGGGGTAATGGAAACACCATATATTTT.

The chain joins TRBV7-2 to TRBJ1-6, with D hard to call. The CDR3 sequence is 13 residues long. V shed 1 base and J shed 7 bases, with 5 bases lying between them. Germline V CDR1 and CDR2: SGHTA, FQGNSA. The DNA for the CDR3 is TGTGCCAGCAGCTTAGAGAGGAATTCACCCCTCCACTTT. This codes for CASSLERNSPLHF.

The chain recombines TRBV19 with TRBJ1-2; 7 bases match TRBD1. The CDR3 extends over 14 amino acids. Germline V gene data show CDR1 as LNHDA and CDR2 as SQIVND (reference sequence). V shed 5 bases, J shed 2 bases, and the junction held 5 bases outside the gene matches. For the CDR3, the DNA is TGTGCCAGTAGTCCGGACAGGTTCAACTATGGCTACACCTTC. Protein sequence: CASSPDRFNYGYTF.

V is TRBV7-2 and J is TRBJ1-5, with D perhaps matching TRBD1 (5 bases). This CDR3 is 13 amino acids long. Germline assignment: CDR1 SGHTA and CDR2 FQGNSA. The germline V and J ends were trimmed by 1 base and 6 bases, with 7 bases remaining between them. This CDR3 reads CASSLEGSQPQHF. The CDR3 DNA reads as TGTGCCAGCAGCTTAGAGGGGTCTCAGCCCCAGCATTTT.

The CDR3 sequence is CASSDSSGSYNEQFF. The DNA for the CDR3 is TGTGCCAGCAGTGATTCTAGCGGGTCTTACAATGAGCAGTTCTTC. V and J are TRBV6-1 and TRBJ2-1; 8 bases agree with TRBD2. This CDR3 spans 15 amino acids. Trimming cost V 3 bases and J 4 bases; bases outside gene matches: 5. Germline lookup yields CDR1 MNHNS and CDR2 SASEGT.

This chain links TRBV6-1 with TRBJ2-5; D is undetermined. The V end was cut by 4 bases, the J end by 3 bases, with 9 bases between. Germline-derived CDR1 and CDR2 are MNHNS and SASEGT. The CDR3 runs 13 residues. The CDR3 sequence is CASSARHKETQYF. DNA for the CDR3: TGTGCCAGCAGTGCGCGACATAAAGAGACCCAGTACTTC.

Only one count was recorded for this clone. V gene TRBV29-1 combines with J gene TRBJ1-2; no definite D call. Trimming pared 6 bases from V and 0 bases from J, leaving 11 bases between. The CDR3 runs 13 residues. Germline V gene data show CDR1 as SQVTM and CDR2 as ANQGSEA. The CDR3 DNA reads TGCAGCGTAGCTGTATATCCTAACTATGGCTACACCTTC. Translating it yields CSVAVYPNYGYTF.

This rearrangement joins TRBV6-1 to TRBJ2-2; D ambiguous. The CDR3 spans 12 residues. V gave up 6 bases and J gave up 3 bases, with 5 bases separating them. The germline CDR1 and CDR2 sequences are MNHNS and SASEGT. The CDR3 sequence is CASRRDTGELFF. The CDR3 DNA sequence: TGTGCCAGCAGGCGAGACACCGGGGAGCTGTTTTTT.

The chain has TRBV7-3 and TRBJ2-3; D uncertain. Per the germline V gene, CDR1 is SGHTA and CDR2 is FQGTGA. Trimming cost V 8 bases and J 0 bases, with 12 bases left between them. CDR3 length equals 14 residues. The CDR3 region is CASPPLTSTDTQYF. The CDR3 DNA sequence: TGTGCCAGCCCGCCCCTAACTAGCACAGATACGCAGTATTTT.

V gene TRBV7-2 combines with J gene TRBJ2-1; 8 nucleotides agree with TRBD1. The germline V gene encodes CDR1 SGHTA and CDR2 FQGNSA. With 1 base clipped from V and 3 bases from J, the junction kept 5 bases outside the gene matches. This CDR3 is 16 amino acids long. CDR3 nucleotide sequence: TGTGCCAGCAGCTTAGGACAGGGGTACGGCTACAATGAGCAGTTCTTC. Residues: CASSLGQGYGYNEQFF. Complete variable domain (other parts from reference TRBV7-2 and TRBJ2-1): GAGVSQSPSNKVTEKGKDVELRCDPISGHTALYWYRQSLGQGLEFLIYFQGNSAPDKSGLPSDRFSAERTGGSVSTLTIQRTQQEDSAVYLCASSLGQGYGYNEQFFGPGTRLTVL.

The rearrangement links TRBV6-4 to TRBJ2-7; perhaps TRBD1 as D (7 bases). The CDR3 has 13 residues. Trimming shortened V by 6 bases and J by 2 bases, and 11 bases separated the two germline ends. Per germline, CDR1 MRHNA and CDR2 SNTAGT. DNA for the CDR3: TGTGCCAGCAGCGCGGGACAGCCCTACGAGCAGTACGTC. Protein: CASSAGQPYEQYV.

This sequence joins TRBV6-5 and TRBJ2-1; TRBD1 aligns across 8 bases. The CDR3 has 13 amino acids. V shed 6 bases and J 8 bases; nucleotides not matched to a gene: 6. Germline V gene lookup returns CDR1 MNHEY and CDR2 SVGAGI. The DNA of the CDR3 is TGTGCCAGCAGACGACAGGGGAGGCATGAGCAGTTCTTC. It specifies CASRRQGRHEQFF.